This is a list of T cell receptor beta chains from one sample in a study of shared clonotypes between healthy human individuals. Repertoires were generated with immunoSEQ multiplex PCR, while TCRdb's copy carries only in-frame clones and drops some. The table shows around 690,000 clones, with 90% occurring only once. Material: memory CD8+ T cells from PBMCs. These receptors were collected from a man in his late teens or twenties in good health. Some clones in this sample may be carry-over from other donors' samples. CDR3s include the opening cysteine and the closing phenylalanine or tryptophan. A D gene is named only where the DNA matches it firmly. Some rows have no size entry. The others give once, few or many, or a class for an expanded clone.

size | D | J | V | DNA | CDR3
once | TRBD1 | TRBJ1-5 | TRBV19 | TGTGCCAGTAGTAACTTCGACAGGGATCCCCAGCCCCAGCATTTT | CASSNFDRDPQPQHF
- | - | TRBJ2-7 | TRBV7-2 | TGTGCCAGCAGCTCCGGCCCCTACGAGCAGTACTTC | CASSSGPYEQYF
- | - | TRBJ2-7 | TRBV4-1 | TGCGCCAGCAGCCAAGATAGGGCACAGGGATACGAGCAGTACTTC | CASSQDRAQGYEQYF
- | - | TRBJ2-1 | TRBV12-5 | TGTGCTAGTTCAGGAACGCTTGCTTCGGGAGTCAACTACAATGAGCAGTTCTTC | CASSGTLASGVNYNEQFF
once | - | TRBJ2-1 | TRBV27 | TGTGCCAGCAGTTTATCCGGTGGGGCCTACAATGAGCAGTTCTTC | CASSLSGGAYNEQFF
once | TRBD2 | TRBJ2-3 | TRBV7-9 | TGTGCCAGCAGCTTAACTAGCGGGAGCACAGATACGCAGTATTTT | CASSLTSGSTDTQYF
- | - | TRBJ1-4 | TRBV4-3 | TGCGCCAGCAGCCAAGGGCGCGAACTTAATGAAAAACTGTTTTTT | CASSQGRELNEKLFF
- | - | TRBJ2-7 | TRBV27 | TGTGCCAGCAGTTTAAACGGTGGAGCCTACGAGCAGTACTTC | CASSLNGGAYEQYF
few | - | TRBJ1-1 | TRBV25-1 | TGTGCCAGCAGTGAATATACCGGGAACACTGAAGCTTTCTTT | CASSEYTGNTEAFF
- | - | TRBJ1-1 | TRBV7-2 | TGTGCCAGCAGCTTAGCTCGGATGGGTGACACTGAAGCTTTCTTT | CASSLARMGDTEAFF
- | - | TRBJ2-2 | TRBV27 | TGTGCCAGCAGTTCCAGAGCCGGGGAGCTGTTTTTT | CASSSRAGELFF
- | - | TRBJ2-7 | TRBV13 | TGTGCCAGCAGCCCACGAAGCTCCTACGAGCAGTACTTC | CASSPRSSYEQYF
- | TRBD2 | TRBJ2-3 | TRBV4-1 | TGCGCCAGCAGCCAATGGATCCCTGGGGGGGTGGGACGCACAGATACGCAGTATTTT | CASSQWIPGGVGRTDTQYF
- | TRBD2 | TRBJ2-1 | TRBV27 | TGTGCCAGCAGTTTCCTTGGGACTAGCGGGGCATACAATGAGCAGTTCTTC | CASSFLGTSGAYNEQFF
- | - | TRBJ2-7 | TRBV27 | TGTGCCAGCAGTTTATCCACAGGGTCCTGGCCCTACGAGCAGTACTTC | CASSLSTGSWPYEQYF
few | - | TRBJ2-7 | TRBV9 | TGTGCCAGCAGCGTATCGGGGGCTGGTCGCGAGCAGTACTTC | CASSVSGAGREQYF
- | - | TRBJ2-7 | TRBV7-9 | TGTGCCAGCAGCTTTGAAGGCTACGAGCAGTACTTC | CASSFEGYEQYF
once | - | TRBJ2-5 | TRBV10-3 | TGTGCCATCGCGGACACCCAAGAGACCCAGTACTTC | CAIADTQETQYF
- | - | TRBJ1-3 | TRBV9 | TGTGCCAGCAGCGCAGGGACCGTTGGAAACACCATATATTTT | CASSAGTVGNTIYF
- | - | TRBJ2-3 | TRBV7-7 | TGTGCCAGCAGCTTAACTGCCCGGGACCCCACAGATACGCAGTATTTT | CASSLTARDPTDTQYF
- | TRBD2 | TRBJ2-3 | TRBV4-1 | TGCGCCAGCAGCCAAGATTGGGCTAGCGGGACCACAGATACGCAGTATTTT | CASSQDWASGTTDTQYF
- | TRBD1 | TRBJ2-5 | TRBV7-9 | TGTGCCAGCAGCCTCCGGACAGGGGGGAGTGAGACCCAGTACTTC | CASSLRTGGSETQYF
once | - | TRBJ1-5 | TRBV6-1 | TGTGCCAGCAGTGAAGCAGGGGACAATCAGCCCCAGCATTTT | CASSEAGDNQPQHF
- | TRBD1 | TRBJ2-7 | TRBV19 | TGTGCCAGTAGTCCGAGGGACAGCAGCTCCTACGAGCAGTACTTC | CASSPRDSSSYEQYF
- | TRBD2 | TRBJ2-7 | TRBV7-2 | TGTGCCAGCAGCTTAAGGGGACTAGCGGGCGGTTACTACGAGCAGTACTTC | CASSLRGLAGGYYEQYF